These 21 T cell receptor beta chains were sequenced from one sample in a study of T cell responses to AZD1222 COVID-19 vaccine. Generated by immunoSEQ multiplex PCR, the TCRdb table keeps only in-frame clones and is missing some. The sample lists some 100,000 clones, approximately 89% occurring once. The sample was peripheral blood, taken on day 0 of AZD1222 vaccination. The receptors derive from an adult in good health.

The rearrangement uses TRBV12-3 or TRBV12-4 and TRBJ1-2; D gene uncertain. CDR3 size: 13 residues. Trimming removed 2 bases at V and 10 bases at J, with 14 bases between. This chain's CDR3 is CASSLRLASLYTF. CDR3 DNA: TGTGCCAGCAGTTTAAGACTCGCTTCCCTCTACACCTTC.

The CDR3 region is CASSQSGGGPINEQFF. DNA of the CDR3: TGTGCCAGCAGCCAATCAGGGGGGGGGCCGATCAATGAGCAGTTCTTC. The chain uses TRBV13 and TRBJ2-1, with D perhaps being TRBD1 or TRBD2 (7 bases each). This CDR3 has 16 amino acids. CDR1 PRHDT and CDR2 FYEKMQ come from the germline V gene (reference sequence). V lost 5 bases and J lost 6, with 20 bases in between.

In this sample, this clone turned up once. The J gene is TRBJ2-2, the V gene TRBV5-1, with 9 bases that match TRBD1. CDR3 size: 19 residues. The J segment lost 3 bases and the V segment lost 4 bases, leaving 16 bases of the junction unmatched. Germline loops: CDR1 SGHRS, CDR2 YFSETQ. In DNA, the CDR3 is TGCGCCAGCAGCGAGACGGGGACAGGGTTCGGGGCTTACACCGGGGAGCTGTTTTTT. It codes for CASSETGTGFGAYTGELFF.

This clone appeared once. The V gene is TRBV27, the J gene TRBJ1-1; the D is unclear. Germline V gene data show CDR1 as MNHEY and CDR2 as SMNVEV (reference sequence). The CDR3 sequence is 14 residues long. V was cut by 2 bases and J by 4 bases, with 11 bases left in between. The CDR3 nucleotides are TGTGCCAGCAGTTTAAGGGTGGTAGGCACTGAAGCTTTCTTT. Protein sequence: CASSLRVVGTEAFF.

This chain connects TRBV11-2 to TRBJ1-5; D gene uncertain. Germline lookup yields CDR1 SGHAT and CDR2 FQNNGV. The CDR3 runs to 12 residues. V shed 4 bases and J shed 6 bases, with 7 bases lying between them. The DNA for the CDR3 is TGTGCCAGCAGCTCGGAGCGTCAGCCCCAGCATTTT. Its translation: CASSSERQPQHF. Full variable domain (remainder filled in from reference TRBV11-2 and TRBJ1-5): EAGVAQSPRYKIIEKRQSVAFWCNPISGHATLYWYQQILGQGPKLLIQFQNNGVVDDSQLPKDRFSAERLKGVDSTLKIQPAKLEDSAVYLCASSSERQPQHFGDGTRLSIL.

This chain joins TRBV10-3 and TRBJ1-1; TRBD1 is a possible D gene (5 bases). Trimming cost V 0 bases and J 8 bases, with 7 bases left between them. Germline V lookup: CDR1 ENHRY, CDR2 SYGVKD. This CDR3 contains 12 residues. CDR3: CAISESGGEAFF. The CDR3 coding sequence is TGTGCCATCAGTGAGTCCGGGGGGGAAGCTTTCTTT.

This chain joins TRBV6-5 and TRBJ1-5; D gene uncertain. With 8 bases removed from V and 2 bases from J, the gap between germline ends came to 7 bases. This CDR3 has 12 amino acids. CDR1 MNHEY and CDR2 SVGAGI come from the germline V gene. The CDR3 loop reads CASHQGNQPQHF. The CDR3 region has the DNA TGTGCCAGCCATCAGGGCAATCAGCCCCAGCATTTT.

This chain joins TRBV27 and TRBJ2-1; the D call may be TRBD1 or TRBD2 (6 bases each). Deletions cut 3 bases from V and 1 base from J, with 10 bases between. The CDR3 covers 15 residues. Germline lookup yields CDR1 MNHEY and CDR2 SMNVEV (reference sequence). The DNA for the CDR3 is TGTGCCAGCAGTTTGAGGGGGGAGTCCTACAATGAGCAGTTCTTC. Its protein product is CASSLRGESYNEQFF.

The rearrangement joins TRBV30 to TRBJ1-1; maybe TRBD1 (6 bases). The germline gives CDR1 GTSNPN, CDR2 SVGIG (reference sequence). Trimming left V 5 bases short and J 0 bases short, with 13 bases between. There are 14 residues in the CDR3. The DNA for the CDR3 is TGTGCCTGGTGGAGAGGACAGATGAACACTGAAGCTTTCTTT. This gives the protein CAWWRGQMNTEAFF.

The genes are TRBV19 and TRBJ2-7, with 8 bases lining up with TRBD1. CDR1 and CDR2 (germline): LNHDA, SQIVND (reference sequence). The CDR3 consists of 13 residues. V trimming: 3 bases; J trimming: 3 bases; junction bases outside the gene matches: 1. The CDR3: CASSMGQDYEQYF. CDR3 in DNA: TGTGCCAGTAGTATGGGACAGGACTACGAGCAGTACTTC.

The chain is built from TRBV5-5 and TRBJ1-2, with TRBD1 identical over 9 bases. The CDR3 consists of 15 residues. V lost 4 bases to trimming and J lost 7 bases; unmatched junction nucleotides: 11. Germline loops: CDR1 SGHKS, CDR2 YYEKEE (reference sequence). CDR3 bases: TGTGCCAGCAGCAGACAGGGGGGGTCTTCGACTGGCTACACCTTC. Its translation is CASSRQGGSSTGYTF.

CDR3 in DNA: TGTGCCAGCAGTTTAGCAGGGCCTCCCTATGGCTACACCTTC. Its translation: CASSLAGPPYGYTF. The chain employs TRBV27 and TRBJ1-2; maybe TRBD1 (5 bases). The V gene's germline CDR1 is MNHEY and CDR2 SMNVEV (reference sequence). The CDR3 is 14 residues long. V shed 2 bases and J shed 4 bases, with 11 bases lying between them.

The chain employs TRBV6-5 and TRBJ2-7, with 8 bases identical to TRBD2. The CDR3 has 16 residues. Per germline, CDR1 MNHEY and CDR2 SVGAGI. The V gene end was trimmed by 6 bases and the J gene end by 5 bases; junction bases not matched to a gene: 15. The CDR3 DNA reads as TGTGCCAGCAGGTACGGTTTGGGACTAGTTGGACACGAGCAGTACTTC. This gives the protein CASRYGLGLVGHEQYF.

V and J are TRBV19 and TRBJ1-2; no firm D call. Germline CDR1 LNHDA, CDR2 SQIVND (reference sequence). The CDR3 sequence is 13 residues long. Trimming removed 9 bases from V and 0 bases from J, with 11 bases in between. The CDR3 nucleotides read TGTGCCAGGCCCTACAACGCTAACTATGGCTACACCTTC. Its translation: CARPYNANYGYTF.

The chain is built from TRBV6-2 or TRBV6-3 and TRBJ1-4; D is possibly TRBD1 (5 bases). CDR1 and CDR2 from the germline V gene are MNHEY and SVGEGT. V was cut by 2 bases and J by 7 bases, with 14 bases left in between. The CDR3 consists of 15 residues. The CDR3 loop reads CASSYEGRAGEKLFF. The DNA for the CDR3 is TGTGCCAGCAGTTACGAGGGGCGGGCAGGTGAAAAACTGTTTTTT.

This chain connects TRBV27 to TRBJ1-2; 8 nucleotides match TRBD1. Germline V gene sequence: CDR1 MNHEY, CDR2 SMNVEV (reference sequence). CDR3 length: 17 residues. V lost 5 bases, J lost 5 bases, and 16 bases stayed unmatched. CDR3 nucleotides: TGTGCCAGCAGTCTCCAGACAGGGGTCGGACGATTTTATGGCTACACCTTC. It codes for CASSLQTGVGRFYGYTF.

This rearrangement joins TRBV4-1 to TRBJ1-1, with TRBD1 as a possible D gene (6 bases). Trimming stripped 2 bases from V and 4 bases from J, with 8 bases between. Looked up from germline, CDR1 is MGHRA and CDR2 is YSYEKL. This CDR3 comprises 13 residues. CDR3 bases: TGCGCCAGCAGCCAAATGGGGGCCACTGAAGCTTTCTTT. Translating it yields CASSQMGATEAFF.

This chain connects TRBV7-2 to TRBJ1-1, with D perhaps TRBD1 (5 bases). CDR1 SGHTA and CDR2 FQGNSA come from the germline V gene. This CDR3 contains 14 residues. The V end lost 2 bases, the J end lost 5 bases, and 12 bases lay between the germline ends. The CDR3 sequence: CASSLQGEITEAFF. Here the CDR3 DNA reads TGTGCCAGCAGCTTACAGGGTGAGATAACTGAAGCTTTCTTT.

This chain uses TRBV7-3 with TRBJ2-2; D is unresolved. CDR1 is SGHTA, CDR2 FQGTGA, per germline. This CDR3 spans 12 amino acids. Between the trimmed V and J ends, which lost 4 bases and 5 bases, there was a span of 5 bases. CDR3 sequence: CASSSWTGELFF. The CDR3 nucleotides are TGTGCCAGCAGCTCCTGGACCGGGGAGCTGTTTTTT.

The chain carries TRBV19 and TRBJ2-1; 15 positions agree with TRBD2. The length of the CDR3 is 18 residues. Per the germline V gene, CDR1 is LNHDA and CDR2 is SQIVND (reference sequence). The V and J ends lost 5 bases and 3 bases, in that order; junction bases with no gene match: 8. Here the CDR3 reads CASSAGLAGGKDYNEQFF. In nucleotides, the CDR3 is TGTGCCAGTAGTGCCGGACTAGCGGGGGGGAAGGACTACAATGAGCAGTTCTTC.

The chain links TRBV7-8 to TRBJ1-5, with a weak D call TRBD1 (5 bases). This CDR3 is 16 amino acids long. In germline, CDR1 is SGHVS, CDR2 FQNEAQ. With 1 base removed from V and 0 bases from J, the gap between germline ends came to 10 bases. CDR3 sequence reads: CASSLVQGPSNQPQHF. In DNA, the CDR3 is TGTGCCAGCAGCTTAGTTCAGGGACCTAGCAATCAGCCCCAGCATTTT.